Listed below are T cell receptor beta chains from one sample, sequenced in a study of blood T cell repertoires in COVID-19. Method: immunoSEQ multiplex PCR; TCRdb's copy keeps in-frame clones and lacks some. Among 150,000 or so clones listed, about nine tenths were seen once. Sequenced input: PBMCs or T cells enriched from blood (not recorded which). These receptor sequences come from a woman aged 40 to 49 who had been exposed to COVID-19. CDR3s include the opening cysteine and the closing phenylalanine or tryptophan. A D gene is named only where the DNA matches it firmly. Size tells how often a clone was seen (once, few, many) or the class of an expanded clone, and some rows leave it out.

>TRBV10-1|NA|TRBJ1-2|NA
CASSEAGYNYGYTF
TGCGCCAGCAGTGAGGCAGGGTACAACTATGGCTACACCTTC
>TRBV7-2|NA|TRBJ2-3|few
CASSLQGSEGTQYF
TGTGCCAGCAGCTTACAGGGAAGCGAAGGTACGCAGTATTTT
>TRBV9|NA|TRBJ2-3|NA
CASSVRTGTDTQYF
TGTGCCAGCAGCGTCCGCACGGGCACAGATACGCAGTATTTT
>TRBV6-1|TRBD1|TRBJ1-2|NA
CASSEQGTGFHGYTF
TGTGCCAGCAGTGAACAAGGGACAGGGTTCCATGGCTACACCTTC
>TRBV7-9|TRBD1|TRBJ2-1|NA
CATTGLENEQFF
TGTGCCACGACAGGGTTGGAGAATGAGCAGTTCTTC
>TRBV2|TRBD1|TRBJ1-3|NA
CASRDRATIYF
TGTGCCAGCAGGGACAGGGCCACCATATATTTT
>TRBV12-5|TRBD2|TRBJ2-1|NA
CASGGLDNNEQFF
TGTGCTAGTGGTGGACTAGATAACAATGAGCAGTTCTTC
>TRBV7-3|NA|TRBJ2-7|NA
CASSLYPGTIDEQYF
TGTGCCAGCAGCCTTTACCCGGGGACAATCGACGAGCAGTACTTC
>TRBV2|TRBD1|TRBJ1-5|NA
CASNTGERQPQHF
TGTGCCAGCAATACAGGGGAAAGGCAGCCCCAGCATTTT
>TRBV10-1|NA|TRBJ1-6|NA
CASSEGDLGSPLHF
TGCGCCAGCAGTGAAGGGGATCTAGGATCACCCCTCCACTTT
>TRBV11-2|TRBD2|TRBJ2-3|NA
CASSGNIWREGTSDTQYF
TGTGCCAGCAGCGGGAACATATGGCGGGAGGGCACTTCGGATACGCAGTATTTT
>TRBV3-1/TRBV3-2|NA|TRBJ1-3|NA
CASSHRVMCSGVGNTIYF
TGTGCCAGCAGCCATCGGGTCATGTGTTCTGGCGTCGGAAACACCATATATTTT
>TRBV27|TRBD1|TRBJ1-1|NA
CASSSRDRGPGGAFF
TGTGCCAGCAGTTCGAGGGACAGGGGGCCCGGTGGAGCTTTCTTT
>TRBV28|NA|TRBJ1-6|NA
CASSFGWDLPNSPLHF
TGTGCCAGCAGTTTCGGGTGGGACTTGCCTAATTCACCCCTCCACTTT
>TRBV7-9|NA|TRBJ2-3|few
CASSLEAGYTDTQYF
TGTGCCAGCAGCTTAGAGGCAGGATACACAGATACGCAGTATTTT
>TRBV19|NA|TRBJ2-7|NA
CASTFSTGIINEQYF
TGTGCCAGTACCTTCTCGACAGGTATTATTAACGAGCAGTACTTC
>TRBV7-2|TRBD1|TRBJ2-2|NA
CASSHYRDRVSRRTGELFF
TGTGCCAGCAGCCACTACCGGGACAGGGTATCAAGACGCACCGGGGAGCTGTTTTTT
>TRBV20-1|NA|TRBJ2-5|NA
CSASLDSRQETQYF
TGCAGTGCTAGTTTGGACAGCAGACAAGAGACCCAGTACTTC
>TRBV3-1/TRBV3-2|TRBD1|TRBJ2-5|NA
CASSQARGRQETQYF
TGTGCCAGCAGCCAAGCTAGGGGGCGACAAGAGACCCAGTACTTC
>TRBV5-1|NA|TRBJ2-7|once
CASSFREQAAYEQYF
TGCGCCAGCAGCTTCCGTGAACAAGCGGCCTACGAGCAGTACTTC
>TRBV6-5|TRBD1|TRBJ1-1|NA
CASSYVLRDRNTEAFF
TGTGCCAGCAGTTACGTGCTCCGGGACAGGAACACTGAAGCTTTCTTT
>TRBV24-1|NA|TRBJ1-5|once
CATSGHSNQPQHF
TGTGCCACCAGTGGGCATAGCAATCAGCCCCAGCATTTT
>TRBV27|TRBD2|TRBJ2-5|NA
CASSWEGLASVETQYF
TGTGCCAGCAGCTGGGAGGGGCTAGCGTCTGTAGAGACCCAGTACTTC
>TRBV9|TRBD1|TRBJ2-2|few
CASSARPAGTVTTGELFF
TGTGCCAGCAGCGCGCGCCCGGCCGGGACAGTTACCACCGGGGAGCTGTTTTTT
>TRBV28|TRBD1|TRBJ1-2|NA
CASQSAGTGVSGYTF
TGTGCCAGCCAATCGGCCGGGACAGGGGTCTCTGGCTACACCTTC
>TRBV4-1|TRBD1|TRBJ2-7|many
CASSQIIPRDSESYEQYF
TGCGCCAGCAGCCAAATTATACCCCGGGACAGCGAGTCCTACGAGCAGTACTTC